This TCR beta chain came from a study of shared clonotypes between healthy human individuals. Libraries were prepared by immunoSEQ multiplex PCR; TCRdb keeps only in-frame clonotypes and omits some of them. Of over a million clones listed, 98% were seen once; the top ten hold roughly 0.36%. This clone has just one count. Its antigen remains unidentified. Overall study findings and caveats: Estimated richness was generally greater in naive than memory subsets.

V dropped 0 bases and J dropped 7; count of bases not matched to a gene: 9. The V gene's germline CDR1 is SGHRS and CDR2 YFSETQ. The CDR3 loop spans 16 amino acids. HIV-negative, healthy adults without recent acute infections or vaccinations were the donors. Subsets obtained from CD4+ cells comprised CD45RA+ naive and CD45RA-negative memory cells. This chain joins TRBV5-1 and TRBJ1-4, with 7 nucleotides matching TRBD1. The receptor's source is a man aged 30-40 years in good health. Input material: naive CD4+ T cells sorted from blood. Subset here: CD45RA+ positively selected. CDR3 protein: CASSLGFGRGTEKLFF. Here the CDR3 DNA reads TGCGCCAGCAGCTTGGGATTCGGCAGGGGGACTGAAAAACTGTTTTTT.